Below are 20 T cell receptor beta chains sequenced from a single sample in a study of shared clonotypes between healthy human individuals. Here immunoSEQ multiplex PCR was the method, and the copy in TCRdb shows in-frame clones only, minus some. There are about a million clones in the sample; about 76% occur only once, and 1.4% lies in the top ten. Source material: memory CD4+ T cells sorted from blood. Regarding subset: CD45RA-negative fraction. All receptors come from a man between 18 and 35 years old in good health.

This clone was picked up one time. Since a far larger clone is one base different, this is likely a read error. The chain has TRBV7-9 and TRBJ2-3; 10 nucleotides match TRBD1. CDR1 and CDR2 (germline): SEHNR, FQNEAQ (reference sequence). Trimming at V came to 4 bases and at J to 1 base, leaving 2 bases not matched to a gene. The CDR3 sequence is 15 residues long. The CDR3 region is CASSSGTGGTDTQYF. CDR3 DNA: TGTGCCAGCAGCTCCGGGACAGGGGGCACAGATACGCAGTATTTT.

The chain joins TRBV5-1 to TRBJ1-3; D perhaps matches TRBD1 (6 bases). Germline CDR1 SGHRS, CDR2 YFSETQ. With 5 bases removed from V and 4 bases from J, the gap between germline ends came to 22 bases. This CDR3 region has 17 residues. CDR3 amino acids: CASRARTDLGSGNTIYF. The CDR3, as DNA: TGCGCCAGCAGGGCCCGGACAGACTTAGGTTCCGGAAACACCATATATTTT.

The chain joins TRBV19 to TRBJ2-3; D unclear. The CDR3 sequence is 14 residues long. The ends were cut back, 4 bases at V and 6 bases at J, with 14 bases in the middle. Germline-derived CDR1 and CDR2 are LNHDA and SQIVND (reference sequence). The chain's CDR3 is CASSSNALVDTQYF. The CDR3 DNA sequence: TGTGCCAGTAGTAGCAACGCCCTTGTGGATACGCAGTATTTT.

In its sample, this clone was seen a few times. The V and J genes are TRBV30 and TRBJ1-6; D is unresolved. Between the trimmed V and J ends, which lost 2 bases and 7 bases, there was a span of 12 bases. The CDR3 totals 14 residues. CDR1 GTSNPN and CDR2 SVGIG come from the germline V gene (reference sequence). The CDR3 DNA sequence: TGTGCCTGGAGTTTGGGATCACGGAATTCACCCCTCCACTTT. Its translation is CAWSLGSRNSPLHF.

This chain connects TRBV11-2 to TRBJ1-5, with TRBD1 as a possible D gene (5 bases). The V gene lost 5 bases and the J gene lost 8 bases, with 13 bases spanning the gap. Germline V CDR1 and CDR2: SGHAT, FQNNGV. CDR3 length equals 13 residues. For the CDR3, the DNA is TGTGCCAGCAGCGCGAACCCCAGGGAGCCCCAGCATTTT. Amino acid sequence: CASSANPREPQHF.

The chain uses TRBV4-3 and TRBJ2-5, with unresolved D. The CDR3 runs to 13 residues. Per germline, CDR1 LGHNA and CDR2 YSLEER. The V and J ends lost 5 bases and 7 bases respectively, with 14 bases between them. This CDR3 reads CASSDGRVGTQYF. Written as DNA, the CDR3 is TGCGCCAGCAGCGACGGTAGGGTCGGGACCCAGTACTTC.

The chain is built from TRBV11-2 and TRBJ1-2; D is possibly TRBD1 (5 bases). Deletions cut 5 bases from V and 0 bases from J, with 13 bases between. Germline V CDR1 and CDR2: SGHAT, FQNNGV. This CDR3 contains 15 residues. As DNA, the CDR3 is TGTGCCAGCAGCCGAGGGGACGGATCTAACTATGGCTACACCTTC. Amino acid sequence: CASSRGDGSNYGYTF.

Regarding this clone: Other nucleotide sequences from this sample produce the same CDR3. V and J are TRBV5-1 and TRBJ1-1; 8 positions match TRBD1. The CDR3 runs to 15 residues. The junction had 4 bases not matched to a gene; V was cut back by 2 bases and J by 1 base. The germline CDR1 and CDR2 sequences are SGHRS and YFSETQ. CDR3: CASSLGGQGNTEAFF. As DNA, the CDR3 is TGCGCCAGCAGCTTAGGCGGACAGGGGAACACTGAAGCTTTCTTT.

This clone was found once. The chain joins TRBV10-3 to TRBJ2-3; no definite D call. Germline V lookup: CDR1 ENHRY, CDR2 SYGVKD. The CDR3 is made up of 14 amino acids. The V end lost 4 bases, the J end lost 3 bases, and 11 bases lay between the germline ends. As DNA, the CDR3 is TGTGCCATCAGTGTGGGGTCGAGGACAGATACGCAGTATTTT. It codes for CAISVGSRTDTQYF.

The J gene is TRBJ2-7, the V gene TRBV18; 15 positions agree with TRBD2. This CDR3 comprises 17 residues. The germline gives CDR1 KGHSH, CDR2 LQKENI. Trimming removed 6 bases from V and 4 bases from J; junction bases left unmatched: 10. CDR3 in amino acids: CASSSTGTSGRPYEQYF. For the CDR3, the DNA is TGTGCCAGCTCCTCAACCGGGACTAGCGGGAGGCCTTACGAGCAGTACTTC.

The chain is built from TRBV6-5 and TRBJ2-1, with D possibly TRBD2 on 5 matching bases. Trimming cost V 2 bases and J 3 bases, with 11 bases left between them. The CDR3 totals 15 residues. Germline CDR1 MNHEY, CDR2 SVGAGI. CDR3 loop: CASSYAPGYYNEQFF. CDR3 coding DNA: TGTGCCAGCAGTTACGCCCCGGGATACTACAATGAGCAGTTCTTC.

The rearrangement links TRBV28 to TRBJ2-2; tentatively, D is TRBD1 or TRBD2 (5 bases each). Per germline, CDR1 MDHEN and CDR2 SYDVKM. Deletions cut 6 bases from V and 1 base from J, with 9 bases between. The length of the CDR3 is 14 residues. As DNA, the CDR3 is TGTGCCAGCAGATATGGGGGGAACACCGGGGAGCTGTTTTTT. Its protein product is CASRYGGNTGELFF.

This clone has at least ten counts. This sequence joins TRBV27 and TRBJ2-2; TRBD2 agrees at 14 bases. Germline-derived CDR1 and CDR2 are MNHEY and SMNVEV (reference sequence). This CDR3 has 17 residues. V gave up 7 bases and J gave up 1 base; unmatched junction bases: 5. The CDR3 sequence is CASTGLAGVMNTGELFF. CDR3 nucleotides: TGTGCCAGCACGGGACTAGCGGGGGTTATGAACACCGGGGAGCTGTTTTTT.

The CDR3 reads CASSRGQLPAIYF. The CDR3 bases are TGTGCCAGCAGCCGCGGACAGCTCCCAGCCATATATTTT. This chain links TRBV14 with TRBJ1-3, with D maybe TRBD1 (6 bases). The V gene lost 4 bases and the J gene lost 11 bases, with 15 bases spanning the gap. CDR1 is SGHDN and CDR2 is FVKESK in the germline V gene. The CDR3 totals 13 residues.

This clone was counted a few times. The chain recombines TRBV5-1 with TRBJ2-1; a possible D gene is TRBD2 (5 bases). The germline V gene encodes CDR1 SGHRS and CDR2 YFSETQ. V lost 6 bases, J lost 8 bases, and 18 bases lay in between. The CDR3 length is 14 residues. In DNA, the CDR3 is TGCGCCAGCAAGCGAGCGGTGTCTTTGGATGAGCAGTTCTTC. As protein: CASKRAVSLDEQFF. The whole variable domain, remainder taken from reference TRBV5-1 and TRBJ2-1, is KAGVTQTPRYLIKTRGQQVTLSCSPISGHRSVSWYQQTPGQGLQFLFEYFSETQRNKGNFPGRFSGRQFSNSRSEMNVSTLELGDSALYLCASKRAVSLDEQFFGPGTRLTVL.

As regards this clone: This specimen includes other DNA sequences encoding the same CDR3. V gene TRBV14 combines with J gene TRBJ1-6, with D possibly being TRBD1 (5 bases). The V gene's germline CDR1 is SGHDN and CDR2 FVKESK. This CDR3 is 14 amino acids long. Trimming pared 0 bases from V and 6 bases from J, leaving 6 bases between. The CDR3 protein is CASSQETANSPLHF. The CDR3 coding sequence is TGTGCCAGCAGCCAAGAGACAGCTAATTCACCCCTCCACTTT.

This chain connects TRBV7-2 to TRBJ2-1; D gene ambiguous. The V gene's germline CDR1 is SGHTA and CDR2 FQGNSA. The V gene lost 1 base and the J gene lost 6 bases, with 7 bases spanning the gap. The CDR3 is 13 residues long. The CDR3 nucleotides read TGTGCCAGCAGCTTAGTTCGCTCCAATGAGCAGTTCTTC. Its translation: CASSLVRSNEQFF.

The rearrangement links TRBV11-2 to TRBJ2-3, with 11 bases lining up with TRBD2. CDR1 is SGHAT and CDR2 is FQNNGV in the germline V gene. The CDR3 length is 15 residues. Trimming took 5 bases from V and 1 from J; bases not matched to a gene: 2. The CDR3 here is CASSPTSGGTDTQYF. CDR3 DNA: TGTGCCAGCAGCCCGACTAGCGGGGGCACAGATACGCAGTATTTT.

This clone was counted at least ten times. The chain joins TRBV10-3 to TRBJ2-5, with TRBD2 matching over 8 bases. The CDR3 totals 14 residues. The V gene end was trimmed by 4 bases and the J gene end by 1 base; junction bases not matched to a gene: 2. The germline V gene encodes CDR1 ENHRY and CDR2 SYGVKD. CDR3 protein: CAISGLAFQETQYF. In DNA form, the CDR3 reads TGTGCCATCAGTGGACTAGCGTTCCAAGAGACCCAGTACTTC.

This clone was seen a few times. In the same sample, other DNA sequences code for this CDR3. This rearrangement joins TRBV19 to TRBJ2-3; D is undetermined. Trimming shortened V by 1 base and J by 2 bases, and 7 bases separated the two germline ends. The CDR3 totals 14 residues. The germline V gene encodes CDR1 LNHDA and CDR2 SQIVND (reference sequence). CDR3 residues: CASSIGLSTDTQYF. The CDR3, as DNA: TGTGCCAGTAGTATAGGACTTTCCACAGATACGCAGTATTTT.